This T cell receptor beta chain comes out of a study of blood T cell repertoires in COVID-19. For the study at large: The study drew acute and convalescent COVID-19 samples from the United States, Italy and Spain.

The CDR3 sequence is 15 residues long. Germline CDR1 is SGHDT and CDR2 is YYEEEE. The V end lost 3 bases, the J end lost 7 bases, and 16 bases lay between the germline ends. TCRdb's copy holds only in-frame clones and misses some; the assay was immunoSEQ multiplex PCR. This sample has some 66,000 clones, with around 82% found just once. This TCR was sampled from a man aged 55 to 70 with acute or convalescent COVID-19. This chain connects TRBV5-6 to TRBJ1-4; D possibly corresponds to TRBD1 (5 bases). The sample taken for sequencing was peripheral blood. The CDR3 DNA reads as TGTGCCAGCAGCTCGAGGGGCGGGGGAGTTGAAAAACTGTTTTTT. Protein: CASSSRGGGVEKLFF.